This T cell receptor beta chain was recorded in a study of T cell responses to AZD1222 COVID-19 vaccine. For this clone: Its matching antigen is unknown.

V was shortened by 6 bases and J by 12 bases, with 21 bases between the two germline ends. Per the germline V gene, CDR1 is MDHEN and CDR2 is SYDVKM. This CDR3 has 14 residues. Study-level findings and limits: A reported finding is that nearly half of spike-specific TCRs target unmutated variant regions. Among those given AZD1222, only 5 to 7 were seropositive at baseline. Spike-specific TCR breadth and depth grew following two AZD1222 doses.

This table comes from immunoSEQ multiplex PCR, and its TCRdb copy is limited to in-frame clones, with some not included. The sample has 95,000 to 110,000 clones; about 90% are singletons. Combined were second doses at about 4 or about 12 weeks. The specimen was peripheral blood, collected 28 days after the second AZD1222 dose. The chain joins TRBV28 to TRBJ1-5, with a tentative D call TRBD1 (6 bases). This clonotype was obtained from an adult who received the AZD1222 COVID-19 vaccine. The CDR3 DNA reads TGTGCCAGCAGGCTCAGGGGCGGAGGGTTTGTCCAGCATTTT. Amino acids: CASRLRGGGFVQHF.